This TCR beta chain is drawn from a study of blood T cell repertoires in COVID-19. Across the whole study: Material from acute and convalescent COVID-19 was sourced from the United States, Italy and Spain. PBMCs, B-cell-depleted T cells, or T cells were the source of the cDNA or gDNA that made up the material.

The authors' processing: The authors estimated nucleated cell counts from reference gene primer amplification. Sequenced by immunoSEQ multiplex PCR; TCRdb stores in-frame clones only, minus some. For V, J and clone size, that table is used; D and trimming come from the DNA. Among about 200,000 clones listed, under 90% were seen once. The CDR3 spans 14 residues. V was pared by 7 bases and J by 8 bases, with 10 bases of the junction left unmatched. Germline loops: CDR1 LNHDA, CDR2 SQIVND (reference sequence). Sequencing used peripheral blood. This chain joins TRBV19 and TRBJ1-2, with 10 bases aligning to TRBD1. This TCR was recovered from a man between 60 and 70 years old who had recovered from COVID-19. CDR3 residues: CASTETGGPWGYTF. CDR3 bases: TGTGCCAGTACGGAGACAGGGGGCCCATGGGGCTACACCTTC.